This entry describes one TCR beta chain. This specimen belongs to a study of shared clonotypes between healthy human individuals. TCRdb's table, derived via immunoSEQ multiplex PCR, lists solely in-frame clones and lacks some. Of a few million clones detected, over 85% appear once; the ten largest clones hold roughly 0.14%. The CDR3 totals 15 residues. The junction had 12 bases not matched to a gene; V was cut back by 4 bases and J by 6 bases. Germline-derived CDR1 and CDR2 are SGHDT and YYEEEE. This TCR was sampled from a man aged 18 to 30 in good health. The sequencing sample was made of naive CD4+ T cells sorted from blood. Regarding subset: CD45RA+ positively selected. The chain joins TRBV5-6 to TRBJ1-1; 7 bases line up with TRBD1. CDR3 loop: CASSPSLTGRAEAFF. CDR3 in DNA: TGTGCCAGCAGCCCCTCTCTGACAGGGCGGGCTGAAGCTTTCTTT.